The rows below give T cell receptor beta chains drawn from one sample of a study of shared clonotypes between healthy human individuals. The data were produced by immunoSEQ multiplex PCR, yet TCRdb's version contains in-frame clones alone and is incomplete. The sample holds just over 2,000,000 clones, about 95% seen once. Sequencing used naive CD8+ T cells sorted from blood. The source of these receptors is a man between 18 and 35 years old in good health. Both conserved end residues are part of each CDR3. D genes are given only for firm matches. Clone sizes are given selectively: once, few, many, or a class where the clone is expanded.

TGTGCCAGCAGTTACGACGGTAATTATGGCTACACCTTC	CASSYDGNYGYTF	NA	NA	TRBV6-6	TRBJ1-2
TGTGCCAGCAGCTTAACCGGACTAGCCGTCAACGAGCAGTACTTC	CASSLTGLAVNEQYF	NA	TRBD2	TRBV7-9	TRBJ2-7
TGTGCCAGCAGCTTAGTCGGGGCAGGTGGGACAGGGGTGAACACTGAAGCTTTCTTT	CASSLVGAGGTGVNTEAFF	NA	TRBD1	TRBV7-2	TRBJ1-1
TGCGCCAGCAGCCTGACAGGGGACTACGAGCAGTACTTC	CASSLTGDYEQYF	NA	TRBD1	TRBV4-1	TRBJ2-7
TGTGCCAGCAGCCTGACAGGGGCGCTCTACGAGCAGTACTTC	CASSLTGALYEQYF	NA	TRBD1	TRBV5-6	TRBJ2-7
TGTGCCAGCAGCTTAGGGGAGGGTTCGGATTCACCCCTCCACTTT	CASSLGEGSDSPLHF	NA	NA	TRBV7-9	TRBJ1-6
TGTGCCAGGATAAATACGCGGGGGCGCTATGGCTACACCTTC	CARINTRGRYGYTF	NA	NA	TRBV27	TRBJ1-2
TGTGCCAGCAGCCCAATAGGAGTTAGCACAGATACGCAGTATTTT	CASSPIGVSTDTQYF	NA	NA	TRBV5-4	TRBJ2-3
TGTGCGTGTGGCCTAGCGGGAGATACGCAGTATTTT	CACGLAGDTQYF	NA	TRBD2	TRBV30	TRBJ2-3
TGCAGTGCTAGCAGCTACGAGCAGTACTTC	CSASSYEQYF	few	NA	TRBV20-1	TRBJ2-7
TGTGCCAGTAGTACTCAGAACTATGGCTACACCTTC	CASSTQNYGYTF	NA	NA	TRBV19	TRBJ1-2
TGTGCCAGCAGCCCCGGGGGCTTAGAAGCTTTCTTT	CASSPGGLEAFF	once	NA	TRBV13	TRBJ1-1
TGTGCCAGCTCCCCAGCCGGCCTAGGTAGGACAGCCATAACCTACGAGCAGTACTTC	CASSPAGLGRTAITYEQYF	NA	NA	TRBV18	TRBJ2-7
TGTGCCAGCGGGGACACCAATGAGCAGTTCTTC	CASGDTNEQFF	NA	NA	TRBV6-6	TRBJ2-1
TGTGCCAGCAGTTCCATCGGAGGGGGACTCTGGGCAGATACGCAGTATTTT	CASSSIGGGLWADTQYF	NA	NA	TRBV27	TRBJ2-3
TGTGCCAGCAGCTTGGGCCAGGGAAATTCACCCCTCCACTTT	CASSLGQGNSPLHF	NA	NA	TRBV5-6	TRBJ1-6
TGTGCCAGCAGTATCCGGACTAGCGGAATCACCGGGGAGCTGTTTTTT	CASSIRTSGITGELFF	NA	TRBD2	TRBV28	TRBJ2-2
TGTGCCAGCAGCCCCGGATTAGCGGGGGTTTCCTTCTCCTACGAGCAGTACTTC	CASSPGLAGVSFSYEQYF	once	TRBD2	TRBV28	TRBJ2-7
TGTGCCAGCAGGAATCGACTAGCTCCCACAGATACGCAGTATTTT	CASRNRLAPTDTQYF	NA	TRBD2	TRBV27	TRBJ2-3
TGTGCTAGCAGCCTCGGGCCTGGGGCTAACAATGAGCAGTTCTTC	CASSLGPGANNEQFF	NA	NA	TRBV7-7	TRBJ2-1
TGTGCCAGCAGCTTTGTGGGGACAGGGGTCTCCTACGAGCAGTACTTC	CASSFVGTGVSYEQYF	NA	TRBD1	TRBV5-8	TRBJ2-7
TGTGCCAGCAGCCAAGACCCGGGACAGGGTGCCGGCGACGAGCAGTACTTC	CASSQDPGQGAGDEQYF	NA	TRBD1	TRBV4-2	TRBJ2-7
TGTGCCAGCAGCCACGTTTACGGCGGGGAAGGGTACGAGCAGTACTTC	CASSHVYGGEGYEQYF	NA	NA	TRBV5-6	TRBJ2-7
TGCGCCAGCAGCCTACGGGACAGGGGCTACGAGCAGTACTTC	CASSLRDRGYEQYF	NA	TRBD1	TRBV4-1	TRBJ2-7
TGTGCCAGCAGCTGGGGGGACAGTGCCTGGGAGCAGTACTTC	CASSWGDSAWEQYF	NA	NA	TRBV5-8	TRBJ2-7
TGTGCCAGCAGCTCGGTGACTAGCGGGAGTGTCAAAAACATTCAGTACTTC	CASSSVTSGSVKNIQYF	NA	TRBD2	TRBV7-9	TRBJ2-4
TGTGCCAGCAGCTCTAGCGGTCCCTACGAGCAGTACTTC	CASSSSGPYEQYF	NA	TRBD2	TRBV11-2	TRBJ2-7
TGTGCCAGCAGCCCAGGGACATATCCTCTACAAGAGACCCAGTACTTC	CASSPGTYPLQETQYF	NA	NA	TRBV7-9	TRBJ2-5
TGTGCCAGCAGCTTAGTTGCGACAGGGTTTACCGGGGAGCTGTTTTTT	CASSLVATGFTGELFF	NA	TRBD1	TRBV7-9	TRBJ2-2
TGTGCCAGCAGTTCATTCTGGGGGCAAAACACCGGGGAGCTGTTTTTT	CASSSFWGQNTGELFF	NA	NA	TRBV6-6	TRBJ2-2
TGTGCCAGCAGCGGCCCGCCGGGACTAGCGTCTTCCTACGAGCAGTACTTC	CASSGPPGLASSYEQYF	NA	TRBD2	TRBV9	TRBJ2-7